This TCR beta chain originates from a study of cytomegalovirus exposure and HLA in healthy donors. To note about this clone: Its antigen remains unknown.

CDR3 length equals 11 residues. Germline-derived CDR1 and CDR2 are SEHNR and FQNEAQ (reference sequence). Whole-study results and caveats: In a later analysis, first-cohort TCR clusters were found to tend to co-occur in the 120 validation repertoires.

TCRdb's copy holds only in-frame clones and misses some; the assay was immunoSEQ multiplex PCR. The data show tens of thousands of clones, with roughly 89% seen just once and approximately 4.2% held by the top ten. This sequence originates from a woman under 30 in good health and CMV-seropositive. Specimen: PBMCs. V is TRBV7-9 and J is TRBJ1-2; no clear D. CDR3: CAVPGNYGYTF. For the CDR3, the DNA is TGTGCAGTCCCGGGGAACTATGGCTACACCTTC. The full variable domain, its missing parts supplied by reference TRBV7-9 and TRBJ1-2, is DTGVSQNPRHKITKRGQNVTFRCDPISEHNRLYWYRQTLGQGPEFLTYFQNEAQLEKSRLLSDRFSAERPKGSFSTLEIQRTEQGDSAMYLCAVPGNYGYTFGSGTRLTVV.